Given below is one TCR beta chain in context. CDR1 and CDR2 (germline): SGDLS, YYNGEE. V lost 6 bases, J lost 2 bases, and 7 bases stayed unmatched. This CDR3 is built from 15 residues. The entry originates in a study of blood T cell repertoires in COVID-19. As handled by the study authors: Cell counts per sample came from amplifying reference gene primers. The assay was immunoSEQ multiplex PCR, and TCRdb's table has in-frame clones only and misses some. Clonal size and the V and J genes are those of that table, whereas D and trimming came from the DNA. The sample holds approximately 30,000 clones, about 85% seen once.

The chain uses TRBV9 and TRBJ2-3; the match to TRBD2 covers 9 bases. The sample taken for sequencing was peripheral blood. This clonotype originated in a human donor with acute or convalescent COVID-19. The donor label of this sample is uncertain. The chain's CDR3 is CASTRSGGDTDTQYF. The CDR3 coding sequence is TGTGCCAGCACCCGTAGCGGGGGCGACACAGATACGCAGTATTTT. The variable domain in full, completed from reference TRBV9 and TRBJ2-3, reads DSGVTQTPKHLITATGQRVTLRCSPRSGDLSVYWYQQSLDQGLQFLIQYYNGEERAKGNILERFSAQQFPDLHSELNLSSLELGDSALYFCASTRSGGDTDTQYFGPGTRLTVL.